This T cell receptor (beta chain) was recorded in a study of T cells after yellow fever vaccination. Study at large: Sorting on CD3, CD45RA, CCR7 and CD95 yielded EM, EMRA, CM and Tscm memory subsets. Study outcomes and limitations: Booster sampling recovered most clones from primary vaccination (under 97% CD4, approximately 90% CD8).

Trimming took 4 bases from V and 12 from J, leaving 16 bases between them. The CDR3 consists of 13 residues. The sample holds many counts of this clonotype. TCRdb itself ran the 5' RACE reads through MiXCR, one entry per CDR3 protein. The sample has almost 30,000 distinct CDR3 sequences, roughly 5.9% seen once. The chain uses TRBV12-3 or TRBV12-4 and TRBJ2-1, with D perhaps matching TRBD1 (7 bases). The receptor was derived from a man younger than 40 who received the YFV17D yellow fever vaccine. Specimen: PBMCs, either bulk or a sorted T-cell subset (CD4+, CD8+, memory, or dextramer-sorted; not recorded which), collected on the day of the yellow fever booster vaccination. CDR3 sequence: CASSSFRQGGQFF. The CDR3 DNA reads TGTGCCAGCAGTTCCTTCAGACAGGGAGGGCAGTTCTTC.